These T cell receptor beta chains were read from a single sample in a study of CD4 T cells in relation to SARS-CoV-2 and coronaviruses. Assay: immunoSEQ multiplex PCR; the TCRdb copy retains only in-frame clones and omits some. Of about 43,000 clones listed, roughly 80% were seen once; the top ten hold 1.4%. Their cognate antigens are unknown. The sample was naive CD4+ T cells from PBMCs, cultured in vitro. The origin of the receptors is an adult with COVID-19. The CDR3 runs from the conserved cysteine through the conserved F or W. Each record gives: V gene, D gene, J gene, clone size, CDR3 protein, CDR3 DNA. A D gene is named only where the DNA matches it firmly. The size field is filled for only some rows; it gives once, few, many or a size class.

TRBV25-1	-	TRBJ2-7	-	CASSDSYEQYF	TGTGCCAGCAGTGACAGTTACGAGCAGTACTTC
TRBV5-4	TRBD1	TRBJ2-7	few	CASSRDRANYEQYF	TGTGCCAGCAGCCGGGACAGGGCGAACTACGAGCAGTACTTC
TRBV25-1	-	TRBJ2-3	-	CASSALQGTDTQYF	TGTGCCAGCAGTGCCTTACAGGGTACAGATACGCAGTATTTT
TRBV28	-	TRBJ1-5	-	CASSFGGNQPQHF	TGTGCCAGCAGTTTCGGAGGCAATCAGCCCCAGCATTTT
TRBV28	TRBD1	TRBJ2-7	-	CASSLWTGNYEQYF	TGTGCCAGCAGTTTGTGGACAGGGAACTACGAGCAGTACTTC
TRBV21-1	-	TRBJ1-4	once	CASSTEQTGAEDEKLFF	TGTGCCAGCAGCACTGAACAAACCGGGGCTGAGGATGAAAAACTGTTTTTT
TRBV7-2	TRBD1	TRBJ2-3	-	CASGQGADTQYF	TGTGCCAGCGGACAGGGGGCAGATACGCAGTATTTT
TRBV3-1/TRBV3-2	-	TRBJ2-3	-	CASSQAPGDTQYF	TGTGCCAGCAGCCAGGCGCCGGGGGATACGCAGTATTTT
TRBV19	-	TRBJ2-7	-	CASSTQGRGKYEQYF	TGTGCCAGTAGTACCCAGGGAAGGGGGAAGTACGAGCAGTACTTC
TRBV7-2	-	TRBJ2-7	few	CASSLAGDEQYF	TGTGCCAGCAGCTTAGCAGGGGACGAGCAGTACTTC
TRBV6-5	-	TRBJ2-3	-	CASRRPRDSTDTQYF	TGTGCCAGCAGACGGCCCCGGGACAGCACAGATACGCAGTATTTT
TRBV28	TRBD1	TRBJ1-2	once	CASRSRDRARSTF	TGTGCCAGCAGAAGCCGGGACAGGGCAAGGTCTACCTTC
TRBV6-4	-	TRBJ2-3	-	CASSDRGTDTQYF	TGTGCCAGCAGTGACAGGGGCACAGATACGCAGTATTTT
TRBV15	-	TRBJ1-5	-	CATSRDRVSNQPQHF	TGTGCCACCAGCAGAGATCGGGTCAGCAATCAGCCCCAGCATTTT
TRBV5-1	-	TRBJ2-1	-	CASSLEGALGNEQFF	TGCGCCAGCAGCTTGGAAGGGGCTCTGGGGAATGAGCAGTTCTTC
TRBV5-5	-	TRBJ2-1	-	CASSSIYRDYNEQFF	TGTGCCAGCAGCTCAATATACAGGGATTACAATGAGCAGTTCTTC
TRBV14	TRBD2	TRBJ2-5	-	CASSQDIRGSSETQYF	TGTGCCAGCAGCCAAGATATTCGCGGGAGTTCCGAGACCCAGTACTTC
TRBV5-1	-	TRBJ2-2	few	CASSLAQNTGELFF	TGCGCCAGCAGCTTGGCACAGAACACCGGGGAGCTGTTTTTT
TRBV6-5	-	TRBJ1-4	-	CASSDSQNEKLFF	TGTGCCAGTTCGGACAGTCAAAATGAAAAACTGTTTTTT
TRBV24-1	TRBD1	TRBJ2-1	-	CATSDFDRDEQFF	TGTGCCACCAGTGACTTCGACAGGGATGAGCAGTTCTTC
TRBV7-4	TRBD1	TRBJ2-1	-	CASILLFQGANEQFF	TGTGCCAGCATCCTCCTCTTCCAGGGGGCAAATGAGCAGTTCTTC
TRBV30	-	TRBJ2-1	-	CAWSDFPGHTYNEQFF	TGTGCCTGGAGTGATTTTCCGGGACATACTTACAATGAGCAGTTCTTC
TRBV2	TRBD1	TRBJ1-4	once	CASLPGQGNEKLFF	TGTGCCAGTCTACCGGGACAGGGGAATGAAAAACTGTTTTTT
TRBV28	TRBD2	TRBJ2-1	-	CASSRTALAGVPNEQFF	TGTGCCAGCAGTCGAACCGCACTAGCGGGAGTTCCCAATGAGCAGTTCTTC
TRBV30	-	TRBJ1-2	-	CAWSLKGFEGYTF	TGTGCCTGGAGTCTTAAGGGGTTTGAGGGCTACACCTTC
TRBV27	TRBD1	TRBJ1-5	-	CASSPLEGAVLQPQHF	TGTGCCAGCAGCCCCTTGGAGGGGGCCGTTCTTCAGCCCCAGCATTTT
TRBV14	-	TRBJ1-2	-	CASSQAVGGYTF	TGTGCCAGCAGCCAAGCTGTGGGGGGCTACACCTTC
TRBV5-1	-	TRBJ1-5	-	CASSLEGGGQPQHF	TGCGCCAGCAGCCTCGAGGGGGGGGGACAGCCCCAGCATTTT
TRBV6-5	-	TRBJ1-3	-	CASSGGAGNTIYF	TGTGCCAGCAGCGGAGGGGCTGGAAACACCATATATTTT
TRBV7-2	-	TRBJ2-7	few	CASSLGHPTAYEQYF	TGTGCCAGCAGCTTAGGCCATCCTACCGCCTACGAGCAGTACTTC
TRBV5-4	-	TRBJ1-1	-	CASSGRLNTEAFF	TGTGCCAGCAGCGGCAGATTGAACACTGAAGCTTTCTTT
TRBV7-9	TRBD1	TRBJ1-1	once	CASSLGGTGGSGAFF	TGTGCCAGCAGCTTAGGCGGGACAGGGGGCTCGGGGGCTTTCTTT
TRBV6-1	-	TRBJ2-3	-	CASSVPQVHSTDTQYF	TGTGCCAGCAGTGTTCCCCAGGTTCATAGCACAGATACGCAGTATTTT
TRBV28	-	TRBJ2-1	-	CASSLVPVPGDEQFF	TGTGCCAGCAGTTTGGTCCCTGTCCCCGGGGATGAGCAGTTCTTC
TRBV7-8	-	TRBJ2-7	-	CASSPRPEISYEQYF	TGTGCCAGCAGCCCAAGACCGGAAATCTCCTACGAGCAGTACTTC
TRBV24-1	-	TRBJ2-1	few	CATSDPTAASNNEQFF	TGTGCCACCAGTGACCCCACGGCAGCCTCCAACAATGAGCAGTTCTTC